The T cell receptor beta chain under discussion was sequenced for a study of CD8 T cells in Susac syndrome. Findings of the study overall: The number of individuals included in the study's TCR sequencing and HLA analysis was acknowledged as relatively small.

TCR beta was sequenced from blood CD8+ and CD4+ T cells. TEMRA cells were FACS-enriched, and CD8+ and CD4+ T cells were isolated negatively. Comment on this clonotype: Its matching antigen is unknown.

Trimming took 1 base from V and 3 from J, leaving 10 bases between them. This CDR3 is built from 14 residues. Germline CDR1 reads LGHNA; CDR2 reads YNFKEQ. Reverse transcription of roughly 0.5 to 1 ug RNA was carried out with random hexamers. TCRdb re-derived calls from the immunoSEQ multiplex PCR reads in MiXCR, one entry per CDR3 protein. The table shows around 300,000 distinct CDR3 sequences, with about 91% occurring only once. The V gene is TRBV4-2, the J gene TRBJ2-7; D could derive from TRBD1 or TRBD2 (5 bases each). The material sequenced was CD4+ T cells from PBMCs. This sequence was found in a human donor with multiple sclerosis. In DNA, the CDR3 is TGTGCCAGCAGCCAAGTGGGGACGAACTACGAGCAGTACTTC. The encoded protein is CASSQVGTNYEQYF.